What follows describes a single T cell receptor beta chain. Per the germline V gene, CDR1 is MNHEY and CDR2 is SVGEGT. Trimming at V came to 6 bases and at J to 7 bases, leaving 15 bases not matched to a gene. The CDR3 totals 15 residues. The sample comes from a study of blood T cell repertoires in COVID-19. Study as a whole: The analysed material was cDNA or gDNA that came from T cells, B-cell-depleted T cells, or PBMCs.

Authors' processing steps: Counts of nucleated cells, estimated from reference gene primer amplification, were obtained. Profiling relied on immunoSEQ multiplex PCR, and the TCRdb table lists in-frame clones only, not all of them. The V and J calls and clone size come from that table; D and trimming were worked out from the DNA. The sample lists just under 40,000 clones, roughly 85% seen once, with over 8.5% in the top ten. The origin of this receptor is a human donor in a cohort sampled during active COVID-19. The rearrangement joins TRBV6-2 or TRBV6-3 to TRBJ2-7; TRBD2 agrees at 7 bases. The sample comprised peripheral blood. The chain's CDR3 is CASSTLGGKEREQYF. The DNA for the CDR3 is TGTGCCAGCAGCACTTTGGGGGGGAAAGAACGTGAGCAGTACTTC.